Below, 3 T cell receptor beta chains from the same sample are listed, as sequenced in a study of blood T cell repertoires in COVID-19. Produced via immunoSEQ multiplex PCR; TCRdb's table is partial and in-frame only. The sample lists 130,000 to 150,000 clones, around 84% occurring once. The specimen was peripheral blood. The receptors originated from a woman between 45 and 65 years old in a cohort sampled during active or convalescent COVID-19.

The chain links TRBV2 to TRBJ1-2; a possible D gene is TRBD1 (6 bases). V gave up 7 bases and J gave up 0 bases, with 15 bases separating them. Germline V gene sequence: CDR1 SNHLY, CDR2 FYNNEI. The CDR3 covers 15 residues. The CDR3 here is CASTADRITNYGYTF. The CDR3 region has the DNA TGTGCCAGCACCGCTGACAGGATTACTAACTATGGCTACACCTTC.

This clone was observed a single time. For the CDR3, the DNA is TGCGCCAGCAGCACAGGGGGCGCGGGCACTGAAGCTTTCTTT. Protein product: CASSTGGAGTEAFF. This chain uses TRBV5-1 with TRBJ1-1, with 9 bases matching TRBD1. Germline V gives CDR1 SGHRS, CDR2 YFSETQ. V gave up 4 bases and J gave up 4 bases; unmatched junction bases: 5. This CDR3 contains 14 residues.

This clone was recorded a few times. The chain is built from TRBV6-6 and TRBJ1-4; D might be TRBD1 (5 bases). V was clipped by 4 bases and J by 2 bases, with 14 bases between them. In germline, CDR1 is MNHNY, CDR2 SVGAGI (reference sequence). This CDR3 contains 16 residues. CDR3 in DNA: TGTGCCAGCAGTTCACAGGCTCTGGGGACTAATGAAAAACTGTTTTTT. It codes for CASSSQALGTNEKLFF.